This entry lists 16 T cell receptor beta chains sequenced from one sample in a study of beta chain features in type 1 diabetes. These receptors have no identified antigens. What was sequenced were expressed TCRB transcripts, since all of the isolated RNA had been reverse transcribed. Repertoires were generated with immunoSEQ multiplex PCR, while TCRdb's copy carries only in-frame clones and drops some. This sample has about 260,000 clones, with around 21% found just once. Study findings and constraints: Shorter TCRB CDR3s, moderately but significantly so, marked every one of the four CD4+ subsets in Type 1 diabetes patients.

The sample taken for sequencing was naive CD4+ T cells from blood. The receptors derive from a woman aged 40-49 years with type 1 diabetes.

The CDR3 loop reads CASSGAYEQYF. The CDR3 bases are TGCGCCAGCAGCGGAGCCTACGAGCAGTACTTC. This sequence joins TRBV5-1 and TRBJ2-7, with unresolved D. Trimming cost V 4 bases and J 2 bases, with 4 bases left between them. CDR1 and CDR2 (germline): SGHRS, YFSETQ. CDR3 size: 11 residues.

On this clone: Other DNA variants within this sample encode the same CDR3. The chain links TRBV6-5 to TRBJ2-5, with D possibly TRBD1 on 5 matching bases. This CDR3 has 13 amino acids. Germline V lookup: CDR1 MNHEY, CDR2 SVGAGI. Trimming shortened V by 2 bases and J by 2 bases, and 6 bases separated the two germline ends. The CDR3 loop reads CASSYQGQETQYF. The CDR3 DNA reads TGTGCCAGCAGTTACCAGGGACAAGAGACCCAGTACTTC.

The genes are TRBV28 and TRBJ2-2, with D uncertain. Germline V gene lookup returns CDR1 MDHEN and CDR2 SYDVKM. V dropped 8 bases and J dropped 5 bases, with 9 bases sitting between them. The CDR3 has 12 amino acids. The CDR3 protein is CASRSETGELFF. The CDR3 coding sequence is TGTGCCAGCCGCTCGGAGACCGGGGAGCTGTTTTTT.

The CDR3 bases are TGTGCCAGCAGCGTAGTTCCCTCGGGTGGCTACACCTTC. It translates to CASSVVPSGGYTF. The chain joins TRBV9 to TRBJ1-2; D not certain. The V gene lost 0 bases and the J gene lost 7 bases, with 10 bases spanning the gap. The CDR3 is 13 residues long. Germline V CDR1 and CDR2: SGDLS, YYNGEE.

The chain recombines TRBV30 with TRBJ1-1; TRBD1 is a possible D gene (6 bases). Looked up from germline, CDR1 is GTSNPN and CDR2 is SVGIG (reference sequence). V was trimmed by 2 bases and J by 7 bases, leaving 14 bases between them. The length of the CDR3 is 13 residues. In DNA form, the CDR3 reads TGTGCCTGGAGTCCCGGGGGGCGACGTGAAGCTTTCTTT. Amino acids: CAWSPGGRREAFF.

V gene TRBV6-4 combines with J gene TRBJ2-5, with 8 positions matching TRBD2. CDR3 length: 16 amino acids. V shed 7 bases and J 5 bases; nucleotides not matched to a gene: 15. Germline values: CDR1 MRHNA, CDR2 SNTAGT. CDR3 in DNA: TGTGCCAGCACGAGCGGGGGACAACAGGTCTGGGAGACCCAGTACTTC. As protein: CASTSGGQQVWETQYF.

The genes are TRBV29-1 and TRBJ2-7; D call uncertain. With 4 bases removed from V and 0 bases from J, the gap between germline ends came to 4 bases. CDR3 size: 11 residues. Germline CDR1 is SQVTM and CDR2 is ANQGSEA. The CDR3 nucleotides read TGCAGCGTTGGCAGCTCCTACGAGCAGTACTTC. Its translation: CSVGSSYEQYF.

The rearrangement joins TRBV28 to TRBJ2-7; 7 positions match TRBD1. Germline CDR1 reads MDHEN; CDR2 reads SYDVKM. After removal of 5 bases from V and 2 bases from J, the junction contained 9 bases not matched to a gene. The CDR3 totals 15 residues. The CDR3: CASSTTRQGPYEQYF. The CDR3 nucleotides read TGTGCCAGCAGTACCACGCGACAGGGACCCTACGAGCAGTACTTC.

The chain couples TRBV7-2 to TRBJ1-5; 7 bases are shared with TRBD1. V trimming: 1 base; J trimming: 6 bases; junction bases outside the gene matches: 6. The CDR3 consists of 15 residues. Germline CDR1 is SGHTA and CDR2 is FQGNSA. CDR3 region: CASSLVRGPAQPQHF. The CDR3 DNA reads as TGTGCCAGCAGCTTAGTGAGGGGGCCCGCTCAGCCCCAGCATTTT.

The chain is built from TRBV4-1 and TRBJ2-7, with 12 bases identical to TRBD2. V lost 4 bases and J lost 4; bases outside the gene matches: 26. Germline values: CDR1 MGHRA, CDR2 YSYEKL. The CDR3 contains 22 residues. CDR3 DNA sequence: TGCGCCAGCAGCCGAGGTCTGGGACGGGGATACGGACTAGCGGGAAGGAGTTACGAGCAGTACTTC. It codes for CASSRGLGRGYGLAGRSYEQYF.

In this sample, this clone turned up a few times. The chain has TRBV20-1 and TRBJ2-1; no clear D. This CDR3 has 11 amino acids. Trimming removed 7 bases from V and 3 bases from J, with 7 bases in between. CDR1 is DFQATT and CDR2 is SNEGSKA in the germline V gene (reference sequence). For the CDR3, the DNA is TGCAGTGTTCCGGGCTACAATGAGCAGTTCTTC. Translating it yields CSVPGYNEQFF.

The gene calls are TRBV7-9 and TRBJ2-7; 8 bases align to TRBD2. The trim removed 7 bases at V and 0 bases at J, leaving 5 bases unmatched. The CDR3 totals 14 residues. Germline V gene lookup returns CDR1 SEHNR and CDR2 FQNEAQ (reference sequence). The CDR3 nucleotides read TGTGCCAGCACCCTAAGCGGGAGCTCCTACGAGCAGTACTTC. This codes for CASTLSGSSYEQYF.

J is TRBJ1-5 and V is TRBV2; D is unclear. The CDR3 loop spans 12 amino acids. Germline CDR1 SNHLY, CDR2 FYNNEI. Between the trimmed V and J ends, which lost 6 bases and 4 bases, there was a span of 7 bases. CDR3 nucleotide sequence: TGTGCCAGCAGCCAGGAAAATCAGCCCCAGCATTTT. Its translation: CASSQENQPQHF.

The J gene is TRBJ2-5, the V gene TRBV11-2, with a tentative D call TRBD1 (6 bases). Germline values: CDR1 SGHAT, CDR2 FQNNGV. This CDR3 region has 16 residues. Trimming cost V 1 base and J 5 bases, with 17 bases left between them. CDR3 residues: CASSLGGQGRRETQYF. The CDR3 bases are TGTGCCAGCAGCTTAGGCGGCCAGGGGAGAAGGGAGACCCAGTACTTC.

This clone occurred a few times. The J gene is TRBJ2-5, the V gene TRBV10-3; no definite D call. V dropped 3 bases and J dropped 1 base, with 6 bases sitting between them. Per germline, CDR1 ENHRY and CDR2 SYGVKD. The CDR3 is made up of 13 amino acids. In nucleotides, the CDR3 is TGTGCCATCAGTGACAGTGTCCAAGAGACCCAGTACTTC. Its translation is CAISDSVQETQYF.

The chain uses TRBV10-3 and TRBJ2-3, with 7 bases identical to TRBD2. V lost 4 bases to trimming and J lost 1 base; unmatched junction nucleotides: 2. Germline V gene data show CDR1 as ENHRY and CDR2 as SYGVKD. The CDR3 is 14 residues long. CDR3 sequence reads: CAISASGGTDTQYF. CDR3 nucleotides: TGTGCCATCAGTGCAAGCGGGGGCACAGATACGCAGTATTTT.